The entry that follows covers one T cell receptor (beta chain) sequence. The specificity of this receptor is unknown. Within one base of it there is no much larger clone, and no base qualities were kept. The CDR3 starts with the cysteine, ends with the phenylalanine, and has 19 residues. Only the CDR3 DNA is retained, 57 bases long and in frame from the first base. The V and J ends are trimmed by 5 bases and 0 bases, leaving 20 bases between them. The entry originates in a study of human T cells and chemical hapten exposure (dated by TCRdb to about 2021). Describing the broader study: For sensitization, 2% DPC in acetone was applied to a 2 cm by 2 cm area of upper inner arm skin. Throughout the approximately 25-week study period, patients were also given weekly therapeutic DPC doses on the scalp. Patch testing on the upper back used Finn chambers containing 0.01% DPC, with scoring done after 6 days according to International Contact Dermatitis Research Group standards. Most of the patients in the cohort were female, and the cohort covered alopecia areata with under or over 50% scalp involvement, alopecia totalis and alopecia universalis. Libraries were pooled for sequencing, and variation in per-sample TCR yields was attributed mainly to small differences in library volumes within the pool. The study tracked peripheral blood TCR repertoire changes in vivo during primary and secondary sensitization to the hapten diphenylcyclopropenone (DPC) in alopecia patients. Blood was sampled from patients pre-sensitization (week 0) and at 2, 6 and about 24 weeks after DPC sensitization. For TCR sequencing, blood came from 25 to 30 alopecia patients at anywhere from one to four time points (pre-sensitization, 2, 6 and 24 weeks). On the study overall, not on this receptor specifically: After repeated subsampling, changes were observed in the strength of the expansion versus patch-test correlation and in the threshold at which the correlation became significant. Because all patients had alopecia, a presumed autoimmune disease, the immune response of the patients might differ from that of healthy individuals. The number of PT1 expanded TCRs positively correlated with patch test score, significant at thresholds 8, 16 and 32 but not 4. Expanded TCRs formed significantly more large CDR3 similarity clusters than pre-sensitization or healthy control sets, consistent with antigen-driven responses. DPC sensitization did not change the number of TCRs with a frequency above 1 in 1000, and there was no evidence of changes in global repertoire structure.

The time point label corresponds to: pre-sensitization, week 0. The label giving this sample's treatment or condition can be read as: therapeutic diphenylcyclopropenone sensitization with weekly scalp DPC. Blood at each patch-test visit was drawn before the patch test was applied. Patients were eligible if aged 18 to 70, diagnosed with alopecia and judged suitable for DPC therapy, and pregnant patients were excluded. Total RNA was extracted from unfractionated whole blood that had been collected in Tempus Blood RNA tubes. The library was generated by RACE. Sequencing relied on a NextSeq 500. During library preparation, unique molecular identifiers were attached to individual cDNA molecules so that TCRs could be counted quantitatively and reproducibly. For every blood RNA sample, sequencing covered both the TCR alpha and TCR beta chains. The authors' analysis ran thus. The median number of TCRs per sample was 90,000 to 100,000, ranging from 23,224 to 690,600. The Decombinator software suite was used to annotate the V, J and CDR3 of the TCR reads. Every sample was subsampled to the same number of TCRs (28,000) for the PS versus PT1 abundance plots. TCRs were defined as expanded if absent before sensitization and observed at least eight times at the 2-week time point. The raw public data were reprocessed by TCRdb itself: fastp quality trimming at Q25, MiXCR clonotype calling, in-frame beta chains only. For every CDR3 protein sequence, its rows merge into one entry that carries the most common genes and DNA. These V and J calls originate from TCRdb's pipeline instead of the authors' own analysis. Recorded for this sample are approximately 260,000 distinct CDR3 sequences; about 9.4% of them occurred a single time. The ten largest clones add up to approximately 2.3% of the sample.

The chain employs TRBV12-3 or TRBV12-4 and TRBJ1-6; TRBD1 is a weak D gene call, 5 bases matching. This specimen consisted of whole blood, obtained in connection with sensitization to the hapten diphenylcyclopropenone (DPC). The receptor was isolated from a woman in her 40s with alopecia areata. Some clones in this sample may be carry-over from other donors' samples. The nucleotide sequence reads as follows: TGTGCCAGCAGTAGAGGGAGTGGGGCGGGCCGCTCCTATAATTCACCCCTCCACTTT. This gives the protein CASSRGSGAGRSYNSPLHF.